A selection of T cell receptor beta chains follows, all from one sample in a study of cytomegalovirus exposure and HLA in healthy donors. This table comes from immunoSEQ multiplex PCR, and its TCRdb copy is limited to in-frame clones, with some not included. Among some 180,000 clones listed, 79% were seen once. The sequenced sample consisted of PBMCs. Receptors were obtained from a woman younger than 45 in good health and CMV-seropositive. Both conserved end residues are part of each CDR3. D genes are given only for firm matches. Some rows mark clone size as missing; the rest say once, few, many or name a class of expanded clone.

D	V	J	size	CDR3	DNA
TRBD1	TRBV6-6	TRBJ2-7	NA	CASLTGTGSYEQYF	TGTGCCAGCTTAACCGGGACAGGTTCCTACGAGCAGTACTTC
NA	TRBV6-1	TRBJ2-7	NA	CASSEWASPRYEQYF	TGTGCCAGCAGTGAATGGGCCTCGCCCCGGTACGAGCAGTACTTC
NA	TRBV27	TRBJ1-2	NA	CASSFRGANGYTF	TGTGCCAGCAGTTTTCGGGGGGCCAATGGCTACACCTTC
NA	TRBV7-9	TRBJ2-3	NA	CASSLGMAETSTDTQYF	TGTGCCAGCAGCTTAGGAATGGCGGAAACTAGCACAGATACGCAGTATTTT
TRBD2	TRBV6-6	TRBJ2-1	NA	CASSPRLAGYNEQFF	TGTGCCAGCAGTCCCCGACTAGCGGGGTACAATGAGCAGTTCTTC
NA	TRBV6-5	TRBJ2-4	NA	CASRLVAKNIQYF	TGTGCCAGCAGACTGGTAGCCAAAAACATTCAGTACTTC
NA	TRBV19	TRBJ2-7	NA	CASSIEQDYEQYF	TGTGCCAGTAGTATAGAACAGGACTACGAGCAGTACTTC
NA	TRBV7-8	TRBJ1-1	few	CASSKLLNTEAFF	TGTGCCAGCAGCAAGCTGTTGAACACTGAAGCTTTCTTT
TRBD1	TRBV9	TRBJ2-1	once	CASSTDGTGGYNEQFF	TGTGCCAGCAGCACAGATGGGACAGGTGGTTACAATGAGCAGTTCTTC
TRBD1	TRBV7-9	TRBJ2-1	once	CASSSPGQRSIAEQFF	TGTGCCAGCAGCTCTCCGGGACAGCGGTCGATTGCGGAGCAGTTCTTC
NA	TRBV7-9	TRBJ1-6	NA	CASSLQEYNSPLHF	TGTGCCAGCAGCCTACAGGAGTATAATTCACCCCTCCACTTT
NA	TRBV5-5	TRBJ1-1	NA	CASTPIITMGDPMNTEAFF	TGTGCCAGCACTCCTATAATCACGATGGGAGACCCTATGAACACTGAAGCTTTCTTT
TRBD2	TRBV6-5	TRBJ2-1	few	CASREGGPHNEQFF	TGTGCCAGCAGGGAGGGAGGGCCGCACAATGAGCAGTTCTTC
NA	TRBV6-6	TRBJ1-5	NA	CASSQGGRGNQPQHF	TGTGCCAGCAGCCAGGGCGGAAGGGGCAATCAGCCCCAGCATTTT
TRBD2	TRBV14	TRBJ2-7	NA	CASSRQTSGSSYEQYF	TGTGCCAGCAGCCGACAGACTAGCGGGAGCTCCTACGAGCAGTACTTC
NA	TRBV7-8	TRBJ1-4	once	CASSSSQRGEKLFF	TGTGCCAGCAGCTCGTCTCAACGGGGTGAAAAACTGTTTTTT
TRBD1	TRBV7-9	TRBJ1-1	NA	CASSFWTGGNTEAFF	TGTGCCAGCAGCTTCTGGACAGGGGGGAACACTGAAGCTTTCTTT
NA	TRBV11-2	TRBJ1-4	NA	CASKSGATNEKLFF	TGTGCCAGTAAATCGGGTGCAACTAATGAAAAACTGTTTTTT
TRBD2	TRBV5-1	TRBJ2-3	NA	CASRRGATQYF	TGCGCCAGCAGGCGGGGGGCCACGCAGTATTTT
TRBD2	TRBV5-8	TRBJ2-3	few	CASSRGLAGPSTDTQYF	TGTGCCAGCAGCCGAGGCCTAGCGGGCCCTAGCACAGATACGCAGTATTTT
NA	TRBV7-2	TRBJ1-2	NA	CASSLTGSLNYGYTF	TGTGCCAGCAGCTTGACAGGATCCCTTAACTATGGCTACACCTTC
TRBD1	TRBV4-1	TRBJ1-4	NA	CASSQAGTGGEKLFF	TGCGCCAGCAGCCAGGCCGGGACAGGGGGGGAAAAACTGTTTTTT
TRBD2	TRBV6-5	TRBJ2-1	NA	CASSLLAGVYNEQFF	TGTGCCAGCAGTCTACTAGCGGGGGTATACAATGAGCAGTTCTTC
TRBD2	TRBV2	TRBJ2-7	many	CASSEAGIAGGEQYF	TGTGCCAGCAGTGAAGCGGGGATAGCGGGAGGTGAGCAGTACTTC
NA	TRBV7-2	TRBJ1-6	NA	CASSLDQWAGSPLHF	TGTGCCAGCAGCTTAGACCAATGGGCCGGTTCACCCCTCCACTTT
NA	TRBV4-3	TRBJ2-7	NA	CASSQGWGPGYEQYF	TGCGCCAGCAGCCAGGGGTGGGGGCCGGGCTACGAGCAGTACTTC
TRBD1	TRBV18	TRBJ2-7	NA	CASSLRTGATYEQYF	TGTGCCAGCTCACTCCGGACAGGAGCCACCTACGAGCAGTACTTC